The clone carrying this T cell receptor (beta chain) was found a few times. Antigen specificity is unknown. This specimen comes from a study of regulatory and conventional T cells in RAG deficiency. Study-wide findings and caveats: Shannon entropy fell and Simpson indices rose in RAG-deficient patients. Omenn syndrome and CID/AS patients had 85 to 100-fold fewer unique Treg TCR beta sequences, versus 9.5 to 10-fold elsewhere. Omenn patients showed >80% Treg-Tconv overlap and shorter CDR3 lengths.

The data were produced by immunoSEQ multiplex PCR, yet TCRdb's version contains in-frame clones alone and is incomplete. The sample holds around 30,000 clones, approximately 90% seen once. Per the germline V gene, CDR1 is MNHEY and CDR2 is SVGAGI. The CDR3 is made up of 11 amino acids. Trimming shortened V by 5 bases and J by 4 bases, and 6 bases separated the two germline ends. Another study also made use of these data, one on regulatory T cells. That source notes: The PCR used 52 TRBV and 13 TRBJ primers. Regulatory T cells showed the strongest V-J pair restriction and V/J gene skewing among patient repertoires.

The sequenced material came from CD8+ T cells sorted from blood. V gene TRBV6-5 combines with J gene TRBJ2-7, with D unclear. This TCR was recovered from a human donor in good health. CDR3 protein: CASSEPYEQYF. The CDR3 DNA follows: TGTGCCAGCAGTGAGCCTTACGAGCAGTACTTC.